One sample yielded the 30 T cell receptor beta chains listed below, sequenced in a study of blood T cell repertoires in COVID-19. The method was immunoSEQ multiplex PCR; TCRdb's version includes in-frame clones alone and lacks a portion of them. The sample consists of around 100,000 clones, 90% of them appearing once. The sample was peripheral blood. The receptors here all came from a man aged 50 or older with acute or convalescent COVID-19.

The chain recombines TRBV27 with TRBJ1-2; possible D gene TRBD1, 5 bases. Germline-derived CDR1 and CDR2 are MNHEY and SMNVEV (reference sequence). The CDR3 has 14 residues. V gave up 7 bases and J gave up 1 base, with 13 bases separating them. The CDR3 coding sequence is TGTGCCAGCACCTCAAGGAGGGGTAACTATGGCTACACCTTC. This sequence encodes CASTSRRGNYGYTF.

The V gene is TRBV10-1, the J gene TRBJ2-7; no definite D call. This CDR3 region has 14 residues. Germline lookup yields CDR1 WNHNN and CDR2 SYGVQD (reference sequence). V shed 1 base and J shed 1 base, with 8 bases lying between them. The CDR3 spells CASSEYHSSYEQYF. In nucleotides, the CDR3 is TGCGCCAGCAGTGAGTACCACAGTTCCTACGAGCAGTACTTC.

The chain combines TRBV29-1 with TRBJ1-4; weak D call: TRBD1 (6 bases). The V end was cut by 8 bases, the J end by 8 bases, with 18 bases between. The CDR3 sequence is 13 residues long. Germline V lookup: CDR1 SQVTM, CDR2 ANQGSEA. The CDR3 DNA is TGCAGCTGGGGTGGGGGGGGCGAGGAAAAACTGTTTTTT. Translation gives CSWGGGGEEKLFF.

In this sample, this clone turned up once. This chain's CDR3 is CSAAAAGEQYF. The CDR3 DNA sequence: TGCAGTGCTGCCGCGGCGGGCGAGCAGTACTTC. The V call is TRBV20-1, the J call TRBJ2-7; the D gene is possibly TRBD2 (5 bases). CDR1 DFQATT and CDR2 SNEGSKA come from the germline V gene (reference sequence). CDR3 length equals 11 residues. Trimming stripped 5 bases from V and 6 bases from J, with 11 bases between.

This chain uses TRBV7-2 with TRBJ2-5; 9 nucleotides line up with TRBD2. V gave up 1 base and J gave up 5 bases; unmatched junction bases: 14. Germline lookup yields CDR1 SGHTA and CDR2 FQGNSA. The CDR3 is made up of 18 amino acids. The CDR3: CASSLDIWREGFGETQYF. The CDR3 region has the DNA TGTGCCAGCAGCTTAGATATCTGGCGGGAGGGATTCGGCGAGACCCAGTACTTC.

The chain couples TRBV5-4 to TRBJ2-1; D not resolved. V was cut by 0 bases and J by 5 bases, with 6 bases left in between. CDR3 length: 13 amino acids. Germline values: CDR1 SGHNT, CDR2 YYREEE (reference sequence). As DNA, the CDR3 is TGTGCCAGCAGCTTGGCCGGTAACAATGAGCAGTTCTTC. The encoded protein is CASSLAGNNEQFF.

V is TRBV7-2 and J is TRBJ2-1; D perhaps matches TRBD1 (6 bases). In germline, CDR1 is SGHTA, CDR2 FQGNSA. Deletions cut 5 bases from V and 0 bases from J, with 11 bases between. This CDR3 has 15 residues. This chain's CDR3 is CASSQKTGSYNEQFF. DNA of the CDR3: TGTGCCAGCAGCCAAAAGACAGGCTCCTACAATGAGCAGTTCTTC.

The V gene is TRBV7-6, the J gene TRBJ2-5, with D tentatively TRBD2 (5 bases). Looked up from germline, CDR1 is SGHVS and CDR2 is FNYEAQ. CDR3 size: 15 residues. V lost 0 bases and J lost 2, with 10 bases in between. Here the CDR3 reads CASSLAPSLQETQYF. CDR3 coding DNA: TGTGCCAGCAGCTTAGCCCCTAGCCTTCAAGAGACCCAGTACTTC.

The gene calls are TRBV18 and TRBJ1-2; TRBD1 might be the D (5 bases). V was shortened by 0 bases and J by 3 bases, with 8 bases between the two germline ends. The length of the CDR3 is 14 residues. CDR1 and CDR2 (germline): KGHSH, LQKENI. CDR3: CASSPPSGYYGYTF. CDR3 bases: TGTGCCAGCTCACCACCGTCAGGGTACTATGGCTACACCTTC.

V gene TRBV14 combines with J gene TRBJ2-7; no clear D gene. Deletions cut 3 bases from V and 2 bases from J, with 2 bases between. Germline CDR1 reads SGHDN; CDR2 reads FVKESK. This CDR3 spans 11 amino acids. CDR3 protein: CASSHTYEQYF. As DNA, the CDR3 is TGTGCCAGCAGCCATACCTACGAGCAGTACTTC.

V is TRBV30 and J is TRBJ1-3; 10 bases align to TRBD1. The CDR3 is made up of 15 amino acids. Germline V gives CDR1 GTSNPN, CDR2 SVGIG (reference sequence). V shed 3 bases, J shed 4 bases, and the junction held 6 bases outside the gene matches. CDR3 DNA: TGTGCCTGGAGCCCGGGACAGGGGAAAGGAAACACCATATATTTT. It translates to CAWSPGQGKGNTIYF.

The rearrangement joins TRBV7-9 to TRBJ2-7; 10 positions agree with TRBD1. V shed 1 base, J shed 5 bases, and the junction held 8 bases outside the gene matches. The CDR3 contains 16 residues. Per germline, CDR1 SEHNR and CDR2 FQNEAQ (reference sequence). The CDR3 DNA reads as TGTGCCAGCAGCTTAGGGGGCCGACAGGGGGCCCACGAGCAGTACTTC. It translates to CASSLGGRQGAHEQYF. Full variable domain (outside the CDR3, taken from reference TRBV7-9 and TRBJ2-7): DTGVSQNPRHKITKRGQNVTFRCDPISEHNRLYWYRQTLGQGPEFLTYFQNEAQLEKSRLLSDRFSAERPKGSFSTLEIQRTEQGDSAMYLCASSLGGRQGAHEQYFGPGTRLTVT.

V and J are TRBV6-5 and TRBJ1-5; D ambiguous. Trimming cost V 8 bases and J 4 bases, with 9 bases left between them. The CDR3 runs 12 residues. Per the germline V gene, CDR1 is MNHEY and CDR2 is SVGAGI. CDR3: CASEGPNQPQHF. The CDR3, as DNA: TGTGCCAGCGAGGGCCCGAATCAGCCCCAGCATTTT.

The V call is TRBV11-2, the J call TRBJ2-2; D uncertain. The V end lost 4 bases, the J end lost 4 bases, and 7 bases lay between the germline ends. CDR3 length: 13 residues. CDR1 is SGHAT and CDR2 is FQNNGV in the germline V gene. In DNA, the CDR3 is TGTGCCAGCAGCTCCCAATTCACCGGGGAGCTGTTTTTT. Translated: CASSSQFTGELFF. The whole variable domain, filled in from reference TRBV11-2 and TRBJ2-2, reads EAGVAQSPRYKIIEKRQSVAFWCNPISGHATLYWYQQILGQGPKLLIQFQNNGVVDDSQLPKDRFSAERLKGVDSTLKIQPAKLEDSAVYLCASSSQFTGELFFGEGSRLTVL.

The chain recombines TRBV5-1 with TRBJ2-3; D unclear. Germline CDR1 is SGHRS and CDR2 is YFSETQ. The V end lost 1 base, the J end lost 1 base, and 4 bases lay between the germline ends. The CDR3 runs to 13 residues. The CDR3 DNA reads as TGCGCCAGCAGCTTGAGCGGCACAGATACGCAGTATTTT. Residues: CASSLSGTDTQYF.

The chain couples TRBV2 to TRBJ1-4; 7 positions agree with TRBD1. Germline CDR1 and CDR2: SNHLY and FYNNEI. This CDR3 is built from 16 residues. V trimming: 4 bases; J trimming: 6 bases; junction bases outside the gene matches: 11. The CDR3 is CASSVERGRVDEKLFF. The CDR3 bases are TGTGCCAGCAGTGTGGAGAGGGGGCGCGTAGATGAAAAACTGTTTTTT. The full variable domain, its missing parts supplied by reference TRBV2 and TRBJ1-4, is EPEVTQTPSHQVTQMGQEVILRCVPISNHLYFYWYRQILGQKVEFLVSFYNNEISEKSEIFDDQFSVERPDGSNFTLKIRSTKLEDSAMYFCASSVERGRVDEKLFFGSGTQLSVL.

The V call is TRBV6-6, the J call TRBJ1-2, with D perhaps matching TRBD1 (6 bases). Trimming left V 5 bases short and J 6 bases short, with 22 bases between. This CDR3 has 16 amino acids. Germline CDR1 is MNHNY and CDR2 is SVGAGI (reference sequence). CDR3 amino acids: CASSRRGMTGGNGYTF. The CDR3 nucleotides are TGTGCCAGCAGTCGAAGGGGCATGACTGGGGGCAATGGCTACACCTTC.

This chain uses TRBV5-6 with TRBJ1-4; TRBD1 aligns across 8 bases. The CDR3 spans 16 residues. Germline CDR1 and CDR2: SGHDT and YYEEEE. The ends lost 3 bases at V and 4 bases at J; junction bases unmatched: 8. The CDR3 spells CASSYAGQGYNEKLFF. CDR3 in DNA: TGTGCCAGCAGCTACGCAGGACAGGGTTATAATGAAAAACTGTTTTTT.

CDR3 bases: TGTGCCAGTAGTAGGGGGACAGGGGAAGGAAATACGCAGTATTTT. Its protein product is CASSRGTGEGNTQYF. The chain joins TRBV19 to TRBJ2-3; 10 positions agree with TRBD1. V trimming: 4 bases; J trimming: 7 bases; junction bases outside the gene matches: 8. The CDR3 is made up of 15 amino acids. The V gene's germline CDR1 is LNHDA and CDR2 SQIVND (reference sequence).

This chain links TRBV25-1 with TRBJ2-1; 11 nucleotides align to TRBD2. After removal of 5 bases from V and 4 bases from J, the junction contained 4 bases not matched to a gene. From germline, CDR1 is MGHDK and CDR2 SYGVNS. The CDR3 is 15 amino acids. CDR3 sequence (DNA): TGTGCCAGCAGTCGACTAGCGGGGATATACAATGAGCAGTTCTTC. Translated: CASSRLAGIYNEQFF.

The chain links TRBV5-1 to TRBJ2-5; TRBD2 is a possible D gene (5 bases). Germline V gives CDR1 SGHRS, CDR2 YFSETQ. V lost 3 bases and J 5 bases, leaving 17 bases between the germline ends. CDR3 length: 15 amino acids. CDR3 sequence (DNA): TGCGCCAGCAGCTGGAGGCCGAGCGATAGGGAGACCCAGTACTTC. Its protein product is CASSWRPSDRETQYF.

This chain joins TRBV19 and TRBJ1-5; D might be TRBD1 (5 bases). In germline, CDR1 is LNHDA, CDR2 SQIVND (reference sequence). There are 15 residues in the CDR3. V lost 5 bases and J lost 2, with 13 bases in between. The CDR3 nucleotides read TGTGCCAGTAGTTTCCTCGGGGGAGGCAATCAGCCCCAGCATTTT. It translates to CASSFLGGGNQPQHF.

CDR3 protein: CASSLGDRDRAEAFF. The CDR3 DNA sequence: TGCGCCAGCAGCTTGGGGGACCGGGACAGAGCTGAAGCTTTCTTT. The chain uses TRBV5-1 and TRBJ1-1, with 7 bases identical to TRBD1. The CDR3 extends over 15 amino acids. Germline assignment: CDR1 SGHRS and CDR2 YFSETQ. V was clipped by 0 bases and J by 6 bases; unmatched bases: 8.

The chain employs TRBV5-8 and TRBJ1-6; D gene ambiguous. Looked up from germline, CDR1 is SGHTS and CDR2 is YDEGEE. The CDR3 runs to 15 residues. V lost 2 bases and J lost 8, with 14 bases in between. The chain's CDR3 is CASSFRRREYSPLHF. The CDR3 nucleotides are TGTGCCAGCAGCTTCCGGCGAAGGGAGTATTCACCCCTCCACTTT.

The chain carries TRBV4-1 and TRBJ2-7; no clear D. Germline CDR1 and CDR2: MGHRA and YSYEKL. The V and J ends lost 0 bases and 2 bases respectively, with 5 bases between them. The CDR3 spans 13 residues. CDR3 bases: TGCGCCAGCAGCCAAGATCGGGCCTACGAGCAGTACTTC. It translates to CASSQDRAYEQYF.

The CDR3 reads CSVSGKLGEKLFF. The CDR3 DNA sequence: TGCAGCGTCTCAGGGAAGCTAGGAGAAAAACTGTTTTTT. The rearrangement uses TRBV29-1 and TRBJ1-4; possible D gene TRBD1, 5 bases. CDR1 and CDR2 from the germline V gene are SQVTM and ANQGSEA. The CDR3 is made up of 13 amino acids. Trimming removed 6 bases from V and 8 bases from J, with 16 bases in between.

The chain combines TRBV7-8 with TRBJ1-2; a possible D gene is TRBD1 (5 bases). CDR1 SGHVS and CDR2 FQNEAQ come from the germline V gene. The CDR3 has 16 amino acids. V was clipped by 5 bases and J by 3 bases, with 19 bases between them. The CDR3 spells CASSPRPQGLDYGYTF. CDR3 nucleotides: TGTGCCAGCAGCCCGCGCCCCCAGGGTTTGGACTATGGCTACACCTTC.

This chain uses TRBV5-1 with TRBJ1-2, with a weak D call TRBD1 (5 bases). CDR3 length equals 14 residues. The V gene's germline CDR1 is SGHRS and CDR2 YFSETQ. Trimming shortened V by 1 base and J by 1 base, and 8 bases separated the two germline ends. CDR3 amino acids: CASSLTQGNYGYTF. The CDR3 DNA follows: TGCGCCAGCAGCTTGACTCAGGGTAACTATGGCTACACCTTC.

V is TRBV2 and J is TRBJ2-3, with 10 bases identical to TRBD2. Germline CDR1 and CDR2: SNHLY and FYNNEI. CDR3 length: 15 residues. V lost 6 bases and J lost 2; bases outside the gene matches: 5. The CDR3 loop reads CASSLTSGFTDTQYF. The CDR3 nucleotides are TGTGCCAGCAGCCTGACTAGCGGGTTCACAGATACGCAGTATTTT. The entire variable domain, with the rest obtained from reference TRBV2 and TRBJ2-3, is as follows: EPEVTQTPSHQVTQMGQEVILRCVPISNHLYFYWYRQILGQKVEFLVSFYNNEISEKSEIFDDQFSVERPDGSNFTLKIRSTKLEDSAMYFCASSLTSGFTDTQYFGPGTRLTVL.

The V gene is TRBV19, the J gene TRBJ2-3; 9 bases agree with TRBD2. The trim removed 3 bases at V and 3 bases at J, leaving 10 bases unmatched. The CDR3 sequence is 17 residues long. CDR1 is LNHDA, CDR2 SQIVND, per germline (reference sequence). In DNA form, the CDR3 reads TGTGCCAGTAGTATGAGGGGCAGCGGGAGGATTACAGATACGCAGTATTTT. Translation gives CASSMRGSGRITDTQYF.